The clone carrying this T cell receptor (beta chain) was counted only a few times. Antigen: not known. The data stem from a study of regulatory and conventional T cells in RAG deficiency. The study's findings and limits: Sorted Omenn CD25-high CD127-low cells may not be bona fide Tregs. In Omenn syndrome, Treg and Tconv repertoires overlapped >85%. Shannon entropy fell and Simpson indices rose in RAG-deficient patients. Treg unique TCR beta sequences were about 110-fold fewer in Omenn syndrome and CID/AS patients than controls.

The table came from immunoSEQ multiplex PCR; TCRdb's copy has only in-frame clones and leaves some out. The sample yields around 30,000 clones, 90% to 95% seen once. V lost 1 base and J lost 4, with 11 bases in between. Germline V CDR1 and CDR2: SGHNT, YYREEE (reference sequence). The length of the CDR3 is 14 residues. Genomic DNA came from blood conventional CD4+ T cells gated CD25-low CD127-high. This same sample was also taken into another study, of regulatory T cells. Per that study: The PCR used 52 TRBV and 13 TRBJ primers.

The chain couples TRBV5-4 to TRBJ1-2, with D possibly being TRBD1 (5 bases). Sequenced: CD25- CD4+ T cells sorted from blood. The TCR was taken from a human donor in good health. In DNA, the CDR3 is TGTGCCAGCAGCTTGAGGCAGGGTGGCTATGGCTACACCTTC. This codes for CASSLRQGGYGYTF.